This TCR beta chain was documented in a study of T cell responses to AZD1222 COVID-19 vaccine. Findings of the study overall: Unmutated variant regions are reportedly targeted by nearly half of spike-specific TCRs. Clonal diversity may have been underestimated in mostly white British donors.

V gave up 8 bases and J gave up 5 bases; unmatched junction bases: 13. Per germline, CDR1 MNHEY and CDR2 SVGAGI. This CDR3 comprises 15 residues. Notes on this clone: Its antigen is as yet unknown.

The repertoire was sequenced with immunoSEQ multiplex PCR; TCRdb's copy has only in-frame clones and lacks some. The sample has around 260,000 clones, more than 80% seen once. This clonotype originated in an adult in good health. The sample was peripheral blood, taken on day 0 of AZD1222 vaccination. The chain employs TRBV6-5 and TRBJ1-1, with 8 bases identical to TRBD1. The CDR3 protein is CASLKLGQGGTEAFF. CDR3 nucleotides: TGTGCCAGCTTAAAACTCGGACAGGGCGGTACTGAAGCTTTCTTT.